This T cell receptor beta chain was documented in a study of blood T cell repertoires in COVID-19. Study as a whole: Sites in the United States, Italy and Spain provided acute and convalescent COVID-19 samples. PBMCs, B-cell-depleted T cells, or T cells provided the cDNA or gDNA that made up the material.

There are 16 residues in the CDR3. V was pared by 3 bases and J by 4 bases, with 3 bases of the junction left unmatched. Germline lookup yields CDR1 LGHDT and CDR2 YNNKEL (reference sequence). Authors' data handling: Reference gene primer amplification in the assay estimated nucleated cell counts. The table came from immunoSEQ multiplex PCR; TCRdb's copy has only in-frame clones and leaves some out. V and J calls and clone size are copied from that table; D and trimming were computed from the DNA. This sample has about 250,000 clones; 87% occur once, and the top ten carry roughly 3%. The chain combines TRBV3-1 (or the pseudogene TRBV3-2) with TRBJ2-5; 15 bases fit TRBD2. The origin of this receptor is a man between 18 and 29 years old with active or convalescent COVID-19. The sample was peripheral blood. The CDR3 bases are TGTGCCAGCAGCCAGCCGGGACTAGCGGGAGGAGAGACCCAGTACTTC. Its translation: CASSQPGLAGGETQYF.